These T cell receptor beta chains were read from a single sample in a study of blood T cell repertoires in COVID-19. Sequencing was performed with immunoSEQ multiplex PCR; in TCRdb, only in-frame clones are kept and a portion is missing. The sample has fewer than 200,000 clones; roughly 85% are singletons. The material sequenced was peripheral blood. The receptors were sampled from a man between 40 and 49 years old with acute or convalescent COVID-19. Each CDR3 is given with its conserved first and last residue. A D gene is named only where the DNA matches it firmly. Clone size is given for some rows only: seen once, a few or many times, or a class if the clone is expanded.

v_call	clone_size	d_call	j_call	cdr3_aa	cdr3_nt
TRBV19	-	TRBD1	TRBJ1-6	CASSSDRESPLHF	TGTGCCAGTTCCTCGGACAGGGAATCACCCCTCCACTTT
TRBV7-8	-	TRBD1	TRBJ1-3	CASSSTGGGNTIYF	TGTGCCAGCAGCTCCACAGGGGGTGGAAACACCATATATTTT
TRBV18	-	TRBD1	TRBJ1-1	CASSQQGRMNTEAFF	TGTGCCAGCTCACAACAGGGGCGTATGAACACTGAAGCTTTCTTT
TRBV7-2	-	-	TRBJ1-4	CASSLQGGYNEKLFF	TGTGCCAGCAGCTTACAGGGAGGCTATAATGAAAAACTGTTTTTT
TRBV7-8	few	TRBD1	TRBJ2-1	CASSLMGQGGTDEQFF	TGTGCCAGCAGCTTAATGGGACAGGGCGGAACGGATGAGCAGTTCTTC
TRBV9	-	TRBD1	TRBJ2-3	CASSADRGLTDTQYF	TGTGCCAGCAGCGCAGACAGGGGGCTAACAGATACGCAGTATTTT
TRBV7-3	-	-	TRBJ2-1	CASSARDSHNEQFF	TGTGCCAGCAGCGCTCGGGACTCCCACAATGAGCAGTTCTTC
TRBV4-1	-	-	TRBJ2-3	CASSQGVQAAGTQYF	TGCGCCAGCAGCCAAGGAGTACAGGCAGCAGGTACGCAGTATTTT
TRBV5-1	-	-	TRBJ2-2	CASSFLGSNPNTGELFF	TGCGCCAGCAGCTTCCTTGGTTCTAACCCGAACACCGGGGAGCTGTTTTTT
TRBV7-9	-	TRBD1	TRBJ1-2	CASSLPGQSLYGYTF	TGTGCCAGCAGCCTCCCGGGACAGAGCCTCTATGGCTACACCTTC
TRBV29-1	once	TRBD1	TRBJ2-2	CSCQGANTGELFF	TGCAGCTGTCAGGGGGCGAACACCGGGGAGCTGTTTTTT
TRBV6-4	-	-	TRBJ2-6	CASRAPGANVLTF	TGTGCCAGCAGAGCCCCTGGGGCCAACGTCCTGACTTTC
TRBV2	-	TRBD1	TRBJ1-6	CASRTAGGANSPLHF	TGTGCCAGCAGGACGGCAGGGGGCGCGAATTCACCCCTCCACTTT
TRBV5-1	-	TRBD2	TRBJ2-3	CASSLAKGGNFADTQYF	TGCGCCAGCAGCTTGGCCAAGGGAGGGAATTTTGCAGATACGCAGTATTTT
TRBV10-3	-	-	TRBJ2-1	CAISGDLQGLPLFF	TGTGCCATCAGCGGGGACTTGCAGGGCCTCCCCCTGTTCTTC
TRBV6-5	-	TRBD2	TRBJ2-2	CASMTGGRGELFF	TGTGCCAGCATGACGGGGGGAAGGGGGGAGCTGTTTTTT
TRBV2	-	TRBD2	TRBJ2-1	CASSAETSGVKSYNEQFF	TGTGCCAGCAGTGCTGAGACTAGCGGGGTGAAATCCTACAATGAGCAGTTCTTC
TRBV18	few	TRBD1	TRBJ1-2	CASSPSGGAFGYTF	TGTGCCAGCTCACCTTCAGGGGGCGCCTTCGGCTACACCTTC